Listed below are T cell receptor beta chains from one sample, sequenced in a study of beta chain features in type 1 diabetes. Profiling relied on immunoSEQ multiplex PCR, and the TCRdb table lists in-frame clones only, not all of them. The sample has just over 600,000 clones; roughly a sixth are singletons. The sequenced sample consisted of naive CD4+ T cells from blood. The source is a man aged 18-30 years in good health. Both conserved end residues are part of each CDR3. Fields, in order: CDR3 length, D gene, V gene, clone size, J gene, CDR3 protein, CDR3 DNA. A D gene is named only where the DNA matches it firmly. The size of a clone is reported for some rows only, either as once, few or many, or as a class for expanded clones.

12,NA,TRBV28,few,TRBJ1-2,CASGEGNYGYTF,TGTGCCTCCGGGGAGGGGAACTATGGCTACACCTTC
14,TRBD1,TRBV7-2,few,TRBJ2-7,CASRAGQGPYEQYF,TGTGCCAGCAGGGCCGGACAGGGGCCCTACGAGCAGTACTTC
13,NA,TRBV5-1,few,TRBJ2-7,CASSSGVLDEQYF,TGCGCCAGCAGCTCAGGGGTACTGGACGAGCAGTACTTC
15,TRBD2,TRBV9,few,TRBJ2-1,CASSVGAGDGSEQFF,TGTGCCAGCAGCGTAGGCGCGGGAGACGGCAGTGAGCAGTTCTTC
15,NA,TRBV7-9,few,TRBJ1-3,CASSAKGNSGNTIYF,TGTGCCAGCAGCGCAAAGGGGAACTCTGGAAACACCATATATTTT
14,NA,TRBV10-3,NA,TRBJ2-3,CAIRRDKSTDTQYF,TGTGCCATCAGAAGGGACAAAAGCACAGATACGCAGTATTTT
13,NA,TRBV28,NA,TRBJ1-5,CASTRPPHQPQHF,TGTGCCAGCACCCGACCACCTCATCAGCCCCAGCATTTT
16,TRBD2,TRBV12-5,many,TRBJ2-1,CASGSRAGISYNEQFF,TGTGCTAGTGGTTCGAGAGCGGGAATCTCCTACAATGAGCAGTTCTTC
13,NA,TRBV6-5,few,TRBJ2-7,CASSFGQRSEQYF,TGTGCCAGCAGTTTTGGACAGCGAAGCGAGCAGTACTTC
13,NA,TRBV29-1,NA,TRBJ2-3,CSVARRPGETQYF,TGCAGCGTTGCCCGACGACCAGGGGAGACGCAGTATTTT
17,NA,TRBV4-1,NA,TRBJ1-5,CASSQEGDRYSNQPQHF,TGCGCCAGCAGCCAAGAGGGCGACAGATATAGCAATCAGCCCCAGCATTTT
11,NA,TRBV28,few,TRBJ2-3,CASRGTDTQYF,TGTGCCAGCAGGGGCACAGATACGCAGTATTTT
13,NA,TRBV18,NA,TRBJ1-1,CASSPRLGDSGFF,TGTGCCAGCTCACCCCGTCTTGGGGATTCGGGTTTCTTT
14,NA,TRBV7-9,NA,TRBJ2-1,CASSLGGRENEQFF,TGTGCCAGCAGCTTAGGTGGTCGGGAGAATGAGCAGTTCTTC
16,TRBD1,TRBV15,NA,TRBJ1-3,CATTPDRRQIGNTIYF,TGTGCCACCACCCCGGACAGGCGTCAGATAGGAAACACCATATATTTT
14,TRBD2,TRBV7-2,NA,TRBJ2-7,CASSLSSGSYEQYF,TGTGCCAGCAGCTTGTCTAGCGGCTCTTACGAGCAGTACTTC
14,TRBD1,TRBV29-1,few,TRBJ2-7,CSVEWTGGSYEQYF,TGCAGCGTCGAGTGGACAGGGGGCTCCTACGAGCAGTACTTC
20,TRBD2,TRBV7-3,NA,TRBJ2-1,CASSLMSPRGTSGVYNEQFF,TGTGCCAGCAGCTTAATGTCCCCCCGGGGGACTAGCGGGGTTTACAATGAGCAGTTCTTC
15,NA,TRBV25-1,few,TRBJ1-6,CASSEINRDNSPLHF,TGTGCCAGCAGTGAAATCAATCGGGACAATTCACCCCTCCACTTT
16,TRBD2,TRBV7-2,few,TRBJ2-7,CASSLGPGGSSYEQYF,TGTGCCAGCAGCCTTGGCCCGGGGGGGAGCTCCTACGAGCAGTACTTC
13,NA,TRBV6-5,few,TRBJ1-1,CASSYQVNTEAFF,TGTGCCAGCAGTTACCAGGTGAACACTGAAGCTTTCTTT
15,NA,TRBV6-5,NA,TRBJ1-5,CASSYDSTGYQPQHF,TGTGCCAGCAGTTATGACTCCACAGGATATCAGCCCCAGCATTTT
16,NA,TRBV2,few,TRBJ1-2,CASSDLRDTGYYGYTF,TGTGCCAGCAGTGATTTAAGGGACACCGGCTACTATGGCTACACCTTC
13,TRBD1,TRBV6-5,NA,TRBJ1-2,CASSRQGPYGYTF,TGTGCCAGCAGTCGACAGGGGCCCTATGGCTACACCTTC
14,TRBD2,TRBV6-5,NA,TRBJ2-5,CATTPGLVKETQYF,TGTGCCACGACTCCGGGACTAGTAAAAGAGACCCAGTACTTC
18,TRBD1,TRBV11-2,NA,TRBJ1-2,CASSAPGTGRRVNYGYTF,TGTGCCAGCAGCGCCCCCGGGACAGGGAGAAGGGTCAACTATGGCTACACCTTC
17,TRBD2,TRBV9,NA,TRBJ2-3,CASSVRGLAGVPDTQYF,TGTGCCAGCAGCGTCCGGGGACTAGCGGGAGTGCCAGATACGCAGTATTTT
15,NA,TRBV9,NA,TRBJ2-1,CASSVAGGPSHEQFF,TGTGCCAGCAGCGTAGCCGGGGGGCCTAGTCATGAGCAGTTCTTC
14,NA,TRBV29-1,NA,TRBJ2-7,CSVEMLRAEGQQYF,TGCAGCGTTGAAATGCTGAGGGCAGAGGGACAGCAGTACTTC
13,NA,TRBV6-4,few,TRBJ1-2,CASSDGVNYGYTF,TGTGCCAGCAGTGATGGGGTAAACTATGGCTACACCTTC
15,TRBD1,TRBV27,NA,TRBJ1-2,CASSFRTGVNYGYTF,TGTGCCAGCAGTTTCCGGACAGGGGTGAACTATGGCTACACCTTC
14,NA,TRBV27,NA,TRBJ2-7,CASSLGQGHGEQYF,TGTGCCAGCAGTTTGGGGCAGGGACATGGGGAGCAGTACTTC
18,TRBD2,TRBV4-2,NA,TRBJ2-6,CASSQSRLAGVGANVLTF,TGTGCCAGCAGCCAATCTCGACTAGCGGGAGTTGGGGCCAACGTCCTGACTTTC
14,NA,TRBV28,few,TRBJ2-2,CASRTQGLPGELFF,TGTGCCAGCAGGACCCAGGGTTTACCCGGGGAGCTGTTTTTT
15,NA,TRBV5-1,few,TRBJ2-1,CASSFLGFSYNEQFF,TGCGCCAGCAGCTTCTTGGGTTTCTCCTACAATGAGCAGTTCTTC
16,TRBD1,TRBV4-2,NA,TRBJ2-7,CASSSRAGGQAYEQYF,TGTGCCAGCAGCTCCCGGGCAGGGGGCCAAGCCTACGAGCAGTACTTC
16,NA,TRBV5-6,few,TRBJ2-1,CASSPGLGSARNEQFF,TGTGCCAGCAGCCCGGGTTTGGGTTCGGCTCGGAATGAGCAGTTCTTC
16,NA,TRBV18,few,TRBJ1-1,CASSPRGGIKNTEAFF,TGTGCCAGCTCACCCCGGGGAGGAATAAAAAACACTGAAGCTTTCTTT
15,TRBD1,TRBV9,few,TRBJ1-3,CASSLDGGTENTIYF,TGTGCCAGCAGCCTAGACGGGGGGACAGAAAACACCATATATTTT